Following are 20 T cell receptor beta chains from one sample sequenced in a study of Tregs in tolerant kidney transplant recipients (dated by TCRdb to about 2019). No cognate antigen is known for these TCRs. Library creation used the immunoSEQ multiplex PCR assay. TCRdb retrieved this table from immuneACCESS and kept in-frame rearrangements only. Not all clones are present; in checked studies, unresolved V genes account for under half, and no reason is known for the remainder. The table kept for this sample lists a few thousand clones. The ten largest account for approximately 15% of the sample. Reading the label with the study, this specimen's time point is: blood sample drawn before combined kidney and bone marrow transplant. In bulk CFSE mixed lymphocyte reactions, CFSE-labeled recipient PBMCs were cocultured with irradiated donor PBMCs for 6 days, then stained for CD3/CD4/CD8 and FACS-sorted.

Sequenced material: CD4+ T cells from blood cultured with allogeneic cells, taken before the transplant. These receptors originate from a human patient who received a combined kidney and bone marrow transplant.

As regards this clone: The read terminates 3 residues before the CDR3 end, so the remaining end is supplied by the germline J gene. The V call is TRBV5-1, the J call TRBJ2-7; D gene ambiguous. The length of the CDR3 is 13 residues. The germline CDR1 and CDR2 sequences are SGHRS and YFSETQ. V lost 0 bases and J lost 6, with 10 bases in between. The CDR3 bases that were read are TGCGCCAGCAGCTTGGGCCGGGTAAGCGAG. Translating it yields CASSLGRVSE. In full, the CDR3 reads CASSLGRVSEQYF.

To note about this clone: With the read ending 3 residues before the CDR3 end, the germline J gene is used to fill in that end. The V call is TRBV7-9, the J call TRBJ1-5; 7 bases are a match to TRBD1. This CDR3 region has 13 residues. The junction had 2 bases not matched to a gene; V was cut back by 5 bases and J by 4 bases. Germline V gene data show CDR1 as SEHNR and CDR2 as FQNEAQ (reference sequence). The CDR3 bases that were read are TGTGCCAGCAGCGTCAGGGGGAATCAGCCC. Its translation is CASSVRGNQP. The whole CDR3 is CASSVRGNQPQHF.

For this clone: Read sequence stops 3 residues before the CDR3 end, and the germline J gene provides the missing end. The V call is TRBV12-3 or TRBV12-4, the J call TRBJ1-2, with D uncertain. With 6 bases removed from V and 4 bases from J, the gap between germline ends came to 15 bases. This CDR3 is 14 amino acids long. The CDR3: CASSLEGFFYGYTF. The part of the CDR3 DNA that was read is TGTGCCAGCAGCTTGGAGGGTTTCTTCTATGGC.

This clone registers medium-sized by frequency. The read ends 3 residues shy of where the CDR3 ends; the end is completed using the germline J gene. This chain connects TRBV5-1 to TRBJ1-2; TRBD1 matches at 9 bases. V lost 2 bases and J lost 2; bases outside the gene matches: 4. Germline V gene sequence: CDR1 SGHRS, CDR2 YFSETQ. The CDR3 loop spans 15 amino acids. CDR3 sequence reads: CASSFTGGINYGYTF. The sequenced CDR3 bases are TGCGCCAGCAGCTTCACAGGGGGCATCAACTATGGC.

Comment on this clone: The DNA ends 3 residues before the CDR3 does, and the rest of the CDR3 is filled in from the germline J gene. The chain is built from TRBV4-2 and TRBJ1-1; 10 nucleotides line up with TRBD1. V shed 4 bases, J shed 1 base, and the junction held 6 bases outside the gene matches. The germline V gene has CDR1 LGHNA and CDR2 YNFKEQ. The CDR3 sequence is 16 residues long. This chain's CDR3 is CASSRGTGETNTEAFF. The sequenced CDR3 bases are TGTGCCAGCAGCCGGGGGACAGGGGAGACGAACACTGAA.

Note on this clone: The observed sequence ends 3 residues before the CDR3 terminus, with the missing tail filled in from the germline J gene. This chain uses TRBV20-1 with TRBJ1-1, with D perhaps TRBD1 (5 bases). V was shortened by 1 base and J by 0 bases, with 15 bases between the two germline ends. This CDR3 region has 16 residues. Germline V gene data show CDR1 as DFQATT and CDR2 as SNEGSKA (reference sequence). Incomplete CDR3 DNA: TGCAGTGCTAGAGCTCCCTCGGACACCATGAACACTGAA. Amino acid sequence: CSARAPSDTMNTE. The CDR3, in full, reads CSARAPSDTMNTEAFF.

By frequency, this clone registers medium-sized. The missing CDR3 end, 3 residues past where the read stops, is filled in from the germline J gene. V usage is TRBV6-1 and J usage is TRBJ1-5, with TRBD1 matching 7 bases. This CDR3 is 14 amino acids long. The J segment lost 6 bases and the V segment lost 6 bases, leaving 8 bases of the junction unmatched. Germline CDR1 is MNHNS and CDR2 is SASEGT. The CDR3 DNA, read in part, is TGTGCCAGCAGGGAACAGGGGTTCGGTCAGCCC. This encodes CASREQGFGQP. In full, the CDR3 is CASREQGFGQPQHF.

By frequency, this clone is large. The read is 3 residues too short to cover the CDR3 end, so that end is filled in from the germline J gene. The chain links TRBV7-8 to TRBJ1-1; 7 positions agree with TRBD1. CDR1 and CDR2 (germline): SGHVS, FQNEAQ. This CDR3 region has 13 residues. Trimming at V came to 7 bases and at J to 1 base, leaving 3 bases not matched to a gene. The CDR3 region is CASTRQGNTEAFF. Partial CDR3 DNA: TGTGCCAGCACCCGACAGGGGAACACTGAA.

As regards this clone: The CDR3 end is not reached by the read, which stops 3 residues before it; the germline J gene fills it in. The V gene is TRBV5-6, the J gene TRBJ1-1, with TRBD1 matching over 7 bases. CDR1 is SGHDT, CDR2 YYEEEE, per germline. CDR3 length: 15 amino acids. Trimming took 2 bases from V and 7 from J; bases not matched to a gene: 11. The sequenced part of the CDR3 DNA is TGTGCCAGCAGCTTACAAGACAGGGCCTTTGGTGAA. Protein: CASSLQDRAFGE. The whole CDR3 is CASSLQDRAFGEAFF. The complete variable domain, with remaining parts taken from reference TRBV5-6 and TRBJ1-1, reads DAGVTQSPTHLIKTRGQQVTLRCSPKSGHDTVSWYQQALGQGPQFIFQYYEEEERQRGNFPDRFSGHQFPNYSSELNVNALLLGDSALYLCASSLQDRAFGEAFFGQGTRLTVV.

CDR3 loop: CASSPDSYNEQFF. The CDR3 bases that were read are TGTGCCAGCAGCCCGGACAGCTACAATGAG. This chain joins TRBV7-2 and TRBJ2-1; D is perhaps TRBD1 (6 bases). The read falls 3 residues short of the CDR3 end, and the missing part is taken from the germline J gene. CDR1 is SGHTA, CDR2 FQGNSA, per germline. The CDR3 spans 13 residues. Trimming removed 5 bases from V and 3 bases from J, with 8 bases in between.

Of note for this clone: The read falls 3 residues short of the CDR3 end, and the missing part is taken from the germline J gene. The chain employs TRBV7-2 and TRBJ1-2; 10 nucleotides line up with TRBD1. This CDR3 region has 13 residues. V shed 6 bases, J shed 5 bases, and the junction held 3 bases outside the gene matches. Germline lookup yields CDR1 SGHTA and CDR2 FQGNSA. The CDR3 reads CASSPDRGYGYTF. The covered CDR3 bases are TGTGCCAGCAGTCCGGACAGGGGGTATGGC. Together with reference TRBV7-2 and TRBJ1-2, the CDR3 gives the full variable domain: GAGVSQSPSNKVTEKGKDVELRCDPISGHTALYWYRQSLGQGLEFLIYFQGNSAPDKSGLPSDRFSAERTGGSVSTLTIQRTQQEDSAVYLCASSPDRGYGYTFGSGTRLTVV.

This clone shows up as medium-sized (0.01 to 0.1%) by frequency. The CDR3 end falls 3 residues outside the read, so it is completed with the germline J gene. The chain recombines TRBV2 with TRBJ2-5, with D unresolved. The CDR3 is 13 amino acids. Germline assignment: CDR1 SNHLY and CDR2 FYNNEI. V shed 6 bases and J shed 2 bases, with 10 bases lying between them. The CDR3: CASSLDGQETQYF. Partial CDR3 DNA: TGTGCCAGCAGCCTAGACGGACAAGAGACC. Based on the CDR3 plus reference TRBV2 and TRBJ2-5, the full variable domain is EPEVTQTPSHQVTQMGQEVILRCVPISNHLYFYWYRQILGQKVEFLVSFYNNEISEKSEIFDDQFSVERPDGSNFTLKIRSTKLEDSAMYFCASSLDGQETQYFGPGTRLLVL.

Comment on this clone: The read terminates 3 residues ahead of where the CDR3 ends, so the germline J gene completes it. The rearrangement joins TRBV20-1 to TRBJ2-7; tentative D call: TRBD2 (5 bases). With 6 bases removed from V and 0 bases from J, the gap between germline ends came to 15 bases. Germline V gene data show CDR1 as DFQATT and CDR2 as SNEGSKA (reference sequence). The CDR3 contains 14 residues. The CDR3 bases that were read are TGCAGTGCCCGGGGTCTAATTAACTCCTACGAG. Protein: CSARGLINSYE. In full, the CDR3 reads CSARGLINSYEQYF.

Considering frequency, this clone is medium-sized. The missing CDR3 end, 3 residues past where the read stops, is filled in from the germline J gene. The rearrangement links TRBV4-1 to TRBJ2-2; possibly TRBD1 for D (6 bases). V lost 2 bases, J lost 4 bases, and 11 bases lay in between. Germline values: CDR1 MGHRA, CDR2 YSYEKL. The CDR3 runs 15 residues. Partial CDR3 DNA: TGCGCCAGCAGCCAATTCACAGGGATCACCGGGGAG. The encoded protein is CASSQFTGITGE. The entire CDR3 is CASSQFTGITGELFF.

As concerns this clone: The read falls 3 residues short of the CDR3 end, and the missing part is taken from the germline J gene. V usage is TRBV20-1 and J usage is TRBJ1-1; the D is unclear. The CDR3 runs 13 residues. V was shortened by 5 bases and J by 3 bases, with 13 bases between the two germline ends. The germline gives CDR1 DFQATT, CDR2 SNEGSKA (reference sequence). CDR3: CSALSFQDTEAFF. The CDR3 DNA, read in part, is TGCAGTGCTCTCTCCTTTCAGGACACTGAA.

Concerning this clone itself: The read stops 3 residues short of the end of the CDR3; the missing end is completed from the germline J gene. The genes are TRBV5-4 and TRBJ2-7; D unclear. V lost 0 bases, J lost 1 base, and 5 bases lay in between. This CDR3 has 13 amino acids. CDR1 is SGHNT, CDR2 YYREEE, per germline (reference sequence). The DNA read from the CDR3 is TGTGCCAGCAGCTTGGCAGGTTCCTACGAG. It specifies CASSLAGSYE. The entire CDR3 sequence reads CASSLAGSYEQYF.

This clone is classed as medium-sized by frequency. The CDR3 goes on 3 residues after the read ends, and that part is filled in from the germline J gene. This chain joins TRBV7-9 and TRBJ1-4, with TRBD1 matching 7 bases. The CDR3 loop spans 14 amino acids. The V gene's germline CDR1 is SEHNR and CDR2 FQNEAQ (reference sequence). After removal of 5 bases from V and 4 bases from J, the junction contained 4 bases not matched to a gene. CDR3 sequence reads: CASSQGQLNEKLFF. The covered CDR3 bases are TGTGCCAGCAGCCAGGGACAGCTTAATGAAAAA.

As concerns this clone: Sequencing ends 3 residues short of the CDR3 end; the germline J gene provides the rest. The J gene is TRBJ2-5, the V gene TRBV7-6, with 10 bases matching TRBD1. Germline CDR1 and CDR2: SGHVS and FNYEAQ. This CDR3 comprises 17 residues. The trim removed 5 bases at V and 5 bases at J, leaving 14 bases unmatched. The CDR3 bases that were read are TGTGCCAGCAGCGCGGCCTGGAGACAGGGGGCATCGGAGACC. Translated: CASSAAWRQGASET. From start to end, the CDR3 is CASSAAWRQGASETQYF.

Of note for this clone: With the read ending 3 residues before the CDR3 end, the germline J gene is used to fill in that end. The J gene is TRBJ2-1, the V gene TRBV5-1; D possibly corresponds to TRBD1 (6 bases). With 3 bases removed from V and 2 bases from J, the gap between germline ends came to 21 bases. CDR1 is SGHRS and CDR2 is YFSETQ in the germline V gene. The CDR3 has 18 amino acids. Partial CDR3 DNA: TGCGCCAGCAGCTCCGTCGGATGGTCGGACAGCCCCTACAATGAG. This encodes CASSSVGWSDSPYNE. The entire CDR3 reads CASSSVGWSDSPYNEQFF.

According to its frequency, this clone is medium-sized. From the germline J gene comes the end of the CDR3, since the read stops 3 residues before it. The chain links TRBV30 to TRBJ1-1, with a tentative D call TRBD1 (5 bases). V dropped 3 bases and J dropped 3 bases, with 11 bases sitting between them. The CDR3 loop spans 13 amino acids. Per the germline V gene, CDR1 is GTSNPN and CDR2 is SVGIG (reference sequence). The sequenced CDR3 bases are TGTGCCTGGAGCGCTACGGGGGACACTGAA. It specifies CAWSATGDTE. The entire CDR3 is CAWSATGDTEAFF.